The clone carrying this T cell receptor beta chain was observed once. Trimming took off 6 bases at V and 9 bases at J, with 15 bases between the two ends. The CDR3 has 12 amino acids. From germline, CDR1 is SQVTM and CDR2 ANQGSEA. The sample is drawn from a study of shared clonotypes between healthy human individuals. Data came from immunoSEQ multiplex PCR; TCRdb stores just in-frame clones and leaves some out. The sample has roughly 760,000 clones, over 65% seen once. From CD4+ cells came CD45RA+ naive and CD45RA-negative memory subsets. The sequenced sample consisted of memory CD4+ T cells sorted from blood. The subset denotes: CD45RA-negative fraction. The sequence derives from a woman between 25 and 40 years old in good health. The chain couples TRBV29-1 to TRBJ2-1; D not certain. The CDR3 is CSVEPAGSEQFF. CDR3 in DNA: TGCAGCGTGGAGCCGGCCGGCTCTGAGCAGTTCTTC.